A selection of T cell receptor beta chains follows, all from one sample in a study of T cells in Graves' hyperthyroidism and ophthalmopathy. MiXCR, run by TCRdb on the multiplex PCR reads, gives a single entry per CDR3 protein. This sample yields about 360,000 distinct CDR3 sequences, of which approximately 15% are seen a single time; 20% to 25% belongs to the top ten. Sample: blood. These receptors all stem from a man aged 25-45 years with Graves' hyperthyroidism that later progressed to Graves' ophthalmopathy. The CDR3 runs from the conserved cysteine through the conserved F or W. The D gene is left open where the match is weak. The size field is filled for only some rows; it gives once, few, many or a size class.

V gene: TRBV5-1; J gene: TRBJ1-1; clone size: NA; D gene: TRBD1; CDR3 DNA: TGCGCCAGTCATACAGGGGGGAACACTGAAGCTTTCTTT; CDR3 protein: CASHTGGNTEAFF
V gene: TRBV7-3; J gene: TRBJ2-1; clone size: NA; D gene: NA; CDR3 DNA: TGTGCCAGCAGCTTACAAGTTCCTGGCAATGAGCAGTTCTTC; CDR3 protein: CASSLQVPGNEQFF
V gene: TRBV20-1; J gene: TRBJ2-2; clone size: many; D gene: NA; CDR3 DNA: TGCAGTGCTTCTCATGTAGGGGAGCTGTTTTTT; CDR3 protein: CSASHVGELFF
V gene: TRBV12-3/TRBV12-4; J gene: TRBJ2-1; clone size: many; D gene: NA; CDR3 DNA: TGTGCCAGCAGGTCAATCCGCCCAACCTACAATGAGCAGTTCTTC; CDR3 protein: CASRSIRPTYNEQFF
V gene: TRBV2; J gene: TRBJ1-5; clone size: many; D gene: NA; CDR3 DNA: TGTGCCAGCAGGTACCGGGACCTCAATCAGCCCCAGCATTTT; CDR3 protein: CASRYRDLNQPQHF
V gene: TRBV7-9; J gene: TRBJ1-3; clone size: many; D gene: TRBD1; CDR3 DNA: TGTGCCAGCAGCCTACAGGGGGCGGCTGGAAACACCATATATTTT; CDR3 protein: CASSLQGAAGNTIYF
V gene: TRBV6-1; J gene: TRBJ1-4; clone size: few; D gene: NA; CDR3 DNA: TGTGCCAGCCAAGGCGCGGGGGCGCTGATTTGGGAAAAACTGTTTTTT; CDR3 protein: CASQGAGALIWEKLFF
V gene: TRBV5-1; J gene: TRBJ2-3; clone size: many; D gene: NA; CDR3 DNA: TGCGCCAGCAGCTTCCGGGACAACACAGATACGCAGTATTTT; CDR3 protein: CASSFRDNTDTQYF
V gene: TRBV28; J gene: TRBJ2-1; clone size: few; D gene: NA; CDR3 DNA: TGTGCCAGCAGTTCCCCCGGACCGGAAACCCAGGATGAGCAGTTCTTC; CDR3 protein: CASSSPGPETQDEQFF
V gene: TRBV20-1; J gene: TRBJ2-3; clone size: NA; D gene: TRBD2; CDR3 DNA: TGCAGTGCTACAGCGGGGGAGAGCACAGATACGCAGTATTTT; CDR3 protein: CSATAGESTDTQYF
V gene: TRBV9; J gene: TRBJ2-1; clone size: NA; D gene: TRBD2; CDR3 DNA: TGTGCCAGCAGCCCCTTGGGTGCGGGGGGGCGGAATGAGCAGTTCTTC; CDR3 protein: CASSPLGAGGRNEQFF
V gene: TRBV6-1; J gene: TRBJ2-5; clone size: many; D gene: TRBD1; CDR3 DNA: TGTGCCAGCAGCCCACAGGGGGCGCGAGAGACCCAGTACTTC; CDR3 protein: CASSPQGARETQYF
V gene: TRBV12-3/TRBV12-4; J gene: TRBJ1-5; clone size: many; D gene: NA; CDR3 DNA: TGTGCCAGCAGTTTTAATGGGGTCAATCAGCCCCAGCATTTT; CDR3 protein: CASSFNGVNQPQHF
V gene: TRBV24-1; J gene: TRBJ2-1; clone size: few; D gene: NA; CDR3 DNA: TGTGCCACCAGTGGGGCGGGGAGCTCCTACAATGAGCAGTTCTTC; CDR3 protein: CATSGAGSSYNEQFF
V gene: TRBV28; J gene: TRBJ1-2; clone size: few; D gene: NA; CDR3 DNA: TGTGCCAGCACTTCAGGGTTCTATGGCTACACCTTC; CDR3 protein: CASTSGFYGYTF
V gene: TRBV12-3/TRBV12-4; J gene: TRBJ1-5; clone size: NA; D gene: NA; CDR3 DNA: TGTGCCAGCAGTTTGTCCTCCGGCGGGCCAGTCGGCAATCAGCCCCAGCATTTT; CDR3 protein: CASSLSSGGPVGNQPQHF
V gene: TRBV6-1; J gene: TRBJ1-1; clone size: many; D gene: TRBD1; CDR3 DNA: TGTGCCAGCAACTATGTAGGACAGGGGAACACTGAAGCTTTCTTT; CDR3 protein: CASNYVGQGNTEAFF
V gene: TRBV7-9; J gene: TRBJ2-3; clone size: many; D gene: NA; CDR3 DNA: TGTGCCAGCAGCTTAGCCGGGACGCTCACAGATACGCAGTATTTT; CDR3 protein: CASSLAGTLTDTQYF
V gene: TRBV12-3/TRBV12-4; J gene: TRBJ2-5; clone size: NA; D gene: NA; CDR3 DNA: TGTGCCAGCAGTTTGGAGACACGCCATGAGACCCAGTACTTC; CDR3 protein: CASSLETRHETQYF
V gene: TRBV20-1; J gene: TRBJ2-1; clone size: few; D gene: NA; CDR3 DNA: TGCAGTGCTAGCGTCGGACAAAATGAGCAGTTCTTC; CDR3 protein: CSASVGQNEQFF
V gene: TRBV3-1; J gene: TRBJ2-1; clone size: few; D gene: NA; CDR3 DNA: TGTGCCAACAGCCAAGATCGCGGGACAAACAATGAGCAGTTCTTC; CDR3 protein: CANSQDRGTNNEQFF
V gene: TRBV10-2; J gene: TRBJ1-2; clone size: NA; D gene: TRBD1; CDR3 DNA: TGCGCCAGCGCCTCCTTCAGGGGGGGCTACACCTTC; CDR3 protein: CASASFRGGYTF
V gene: TRBV10-1; J gene: TRBJ1-2; clone size: many; D gene: NA; CDR3 DNA: TGCGCCAGCATTGGTAGTTGGCAGCACATTTACTATGGCTACACCTTC; CDR3 protein: CASIGSWQHIYYGYTF
V gene: TRBV7-9; J gene: TRBJ2-1; clone size: few; D gene: TRBD2; CDR3 DNA: TGTGCCAGCAGCTCGGGGGGGGTAGGGCAGTTCTTC; CDR3 protein: CASSSGGVGQFF
V gene: TRBV28; J gene: TRBJ2-5; clone size: NA; D gene: TRBD1; CDR3 DNA: TGTGCCAGCAGTTCACCGGGACAGGGAGGAGAGACCCAGTACTTC; CDR3 protein: CASSSPGQGGETQYF
V gene: TRBV7-3; J gene: TRBJ1-5; clone size: NA; D gene: TRBD1; CDR3 DNA: TGTGCCAGCAGCATCTACCGGGACAGAGAAAATCAGCCCCAGCATTTT; CDR3 protein: CASSIYRDRENQPQHF
V gene: TRBV7-9; J gene: TRBJ2-1; clone size: NA; D gene: NA; CDR3 DNA: TGTGCCAGCAGCTTAATTTTCCTAGCCGGCAATGAGCAGTTCTTC; CDR3 protein: CASSLIFLAGNEQFF
V gene: TRBV12-3/TRBV12-4; J gene: TRBJ2-1; clone size: few; D gene: TRBD2; CDR3 DNA: TGTGCCAGCAAACCTCTAGCGGGGGCCTACAATGAGCAGTTCTTC; CDR3 protein: CASKPLAGAYNEQFF
V gene: TRBV6-5; J gene: TRBJ2-4; clone size: few; D gene: NA; CDR3 DNA: TGTGCCAGCAGTTACCAGTCCGGGTTGGTTCTACCGGTGCTAGCCAAAAACATTCAGTACTTC; CDR3 protein: CASSYQSGLVLPVLAKNIQYF
V gene: TRBV11-2; J gene: TRBJ2-5; clone size: many; D gene: TRBD2; CDR3 DNA: TGTGCCAGCAGCTCGGGACTAGCGGGGGGGTTTCAAGAGACCCAGTACTTC; CDR3 protein: CASSSGLAGGFQETQYF
V gene: TRBV7-8; J gene: TRBJ2-2; clone size: few; D gene: NA; CDR3 DNA: TGTGCCAGCAGCTATAGGACTACCACGAACACCGGGGAGCTGCTTTTT; CDR3 protein: CASSYRTTTNTGELLF
V gene: TRBV7-9; J gene: TRBJ2-3; clone size: many; D gene: NA; CDR3 DNA: TGTGCCAGCAGCTTTATACGAGATACGCAGTATTTT; CDR3 protein: CASSFIRDTQYF
V gene: TRBV5-4; J gene: TRBJ2-7; clone size: NA; D gene: NA; CDR3 DNA: TGTGCCAGCAGCTCCACTAAGGAGCAGTACTTC; CDR3 protein: CASSSTKEQYF
V gene: TRBV4-1; J gene: TRBJ1-4; clone size: few; D gene: NA; CDR3 DNA: TGCGCCAGCAGCTCCCCTATCGGGCCCGATGAAAAACTGTTTTTT; CDR3 protein: CASSSPIGPDEKLFF
V gene: TRBV20-1; J gene: TRBJ1-1; clone size: many; D gene: NA; CDR3 DNA: TGCAGTGCTATTCTGGGGAGCGCTGAAGCTTTCTTT; CDR3 protein: CSAILGSAEAFF
V gene: TRBV20-1; J gene: TRBJ1-2; clone size: NA; D gene: TRBD1; CDR3 DNA: TGCAGTGCTAGAGACATGACAGGGTCCTATGGCTACACCTTC; CDR3 protein: CSARDMTGSYGYTF
V gene: TRBV30; J gene: TRBJ2-7; clone size: many; D gene: TRBD2; CDR3 DNA: TGTGCCTGGAGTGTGGGACTAGCCTACGAGCAGTACTTC; CDR3 protein: CAWSVGLAYEQYF
V gene: TRBV6-1; J gene: TRBJ1-5; clone size: many; D gene: NA; CDR3 DNA: TGTGCCAGCAATCAAAGCAATCAGCCCCAGCATTTT; CDR3 protein: CASNQSNQPQHF
V gene: TRBV29-1; J gene: TRBJ1-1; clone size: many; D gene: NA; CDR3 DNA: TGCAGCGTTGTAAGCTCACAGAACACTGAAGCTTTCTTT; CDR3 protein: CSVVSSQNTEAFF
V gene: TRBV7-3; J gene: TRBJ2-1; clone size: many; D gene: NA; CDR3 DNA: TGTGCCAGCAGCCTCCTCGACAATGAGCAGTTCTTC; CDR3 protein: CASSLLDNEQFF
V gene: TRBV5-1; J gene: TRBJ2-1; clone size: many; D gene: TRBD2; CDR3 DNA: TGCGCCAGCAGCTCGGCAAGTGCGGGGGTGTACAATGAGCAGTTCTTC; CDR3 protein: CASSSASAGVYNEQFF
V gene: TRBV6-2/TRBV6-3; J gene: TRBJ1-5; clone size: few; D gene: TRBD1; CDR3 DNA: TGTGCCACAGTGCGGGACAGAAATCAGCCCCAGCATTTT; CDR3 protein: CATVRDRNQPQHF
V gene: TRBV7-9; J gene: TRBJ1-6; clone size: many; D gene: NA; CDR3 DNA: TGTGCCAGCAGCACTAGCCCTATTGGGGCATCTCCTTCACCCCTCCACTTT; CDR3 protein: CASSTSPIGASPSPLHF
V gene: TRBV6-6; J gene: TRBJ1-2; clone size: few; D gene: NA; CDR3 DNA: TGTGCCAGCAGTTACGGCAGGGTAGAATATGGCTACACCTTC; CDR3 protein: CASSYGRVEYGYTF
V gene: TRBV30; J gene: TRBJ2-5; clone size: few; D gene: TRBD1; CDR3 DNA: TGTGCCTGGACCGTTGGACAGGGAAAGTACTTC; CDR3 protein: CAWTVGQGKYF
V gene: TRBV10-3; J gene: TRBJ1-5; clone size: NA; D gene: NA; CDR3 DNA: TGTGCCATCAGTGAGTCGTCAGGGGGCAATCAGCCCCAGCATTTT; CDR3 protein: CAISESSGGNQPQHF
V gene: TRBV11-3; J gene: TRBJ2-7; clone size: many; D gene: NA; CDR3 DNA: TGTGCCAGCAGCCCCCGAGCAGGGTCCTACGAGCAGTACTTC; CDR3 protein: CASSPRAGSYEQYF
V gene: TRBV10-1; J gene: TRBJ2-1; clone size: many; D gene: TRBD1; CDR3 DNA: TGCGCCAGCAGTGACTCCGGCGACAGGGCCCTAACCTACAATGAGCAGTTCTTC; CDR3 protein: CASSDSGDRALTYNEQFF
V gene: TRBV12-3/TRBV12-4; J gene: TRBJ2-1; clone size: many; D gene: NA; CDR3 DNA: TGTGCCAGCAGACTTGGGGGGACTCCCTACAATGAGCAGTTCTTC; CDR3 protein: CASRLGGTPYNEQFF
V gene: TRBV7-8; J gene: TRBJ1-1; clone size: many; D gene: NA; CDR3 DNA: TGTGCCAGCAGCTTAGAGGTGATAACGGTTGAAGCTTTCTTT; CDR3 protein: CASSLEVITVEAFF
V gene: TRBV13; J gene: TRBJ1-2; clone size: many; D gene: NA; CDR3 DNA: TGTGCCAGCAGCCTGGGACGGCAATATGGCTACACCTTC; CDR3 protein: CASSLGRQYGYTF